The 26 T cell receptor beta chains below come from one sample, sequenced in a study of T cells after yellow fever vaccination. TCRdb reprocessed the 5' RACE reads with MiXCR, giving one entry per CDR3 protein. The sample has 250,000 to 400,000 distinct CDR3 sequences; 3.5% to 4.5% are singletons. This material consisted of PBMCs, taken 15 days after the yellow fever booster vaccination. The receptor set was obtained from a man aged 18 to 29 who received the YFV17D yellow fever vaccine.

This clonotype was counted between two and nine times. The chain recombines TRBV7-6 with TRBJ2-7, with TRBD1 matching 7 bases. This CDR3 comprises 16 residues. CDR1 and CDR2 (germline): SGHVS, FNYEAQ. V lost 5 bases and J lost 1; bases outside the gene matches: 11. The CDR3 coding sequence is TGTGCCAGCAGCCGCCGAACCAGGACAGGATCCTACGAGCAGTACTTC. Its translation: CASSRRTRTGSYEQYF.

This clonotype was observed a few times. The chain links TRBV11-2 to TRBJ1-2; maybe TRBD1 (5 bases). Germline V gives CDR1 SGHAT, CDR2 FQNNGV. Trimming stripped 5 bases from V and 5 bases from J, with 15 bases between. CDR3 size: 14 residues. CDR3 amino acids: CASSRQGGGYGYTF. The CDR3, as DNA: TGTGCCAGCAGCCGCCAGGGCGGGGGATATGGCTACACCTTC.

This clonotype came up many times. The CDR3 region has the DNA TGCAGTGCTAGCGAGTCTAATAGCGGGGGGGCCTACGAGCAGTACGTC. Amino acids: CSASESNSGGAYEQYV. The V gene is TRBV20-1, the J gene TRBJ2-7; 11 bases match TRBD2. This CDR3 has 16 residues. CDR1 is DFQATT, CDR2 SNEGSKA, per germline (reference sequence). V was clipped by 3 bases and J by 2 bases; unmatched bases: 9.

This chain links TRBV3-1 with TRBJ2-3; D gene uncertain. Trimming removed 0 bases from V and 2 bases from J, with 6 bases in between. There are 14 residues in the CDR3. CDR1 LGHDT and CDR2 YNNKEL come from the germline V gene (reference sequence). As DNA, the CDR3 is TGTGCCAGCAGCCAAGATTTTCCCACAGATACGCAGTATTTT. Protein product: CASSQDFPTDTQYF.

The V and J genes are TRBV20-1 and TRBJ2-5; no reliable D call. There are 12 residues in the CDR3. V shed 4 bases and J shed 2 bases, with 8 bases lying between them. Per the germline V gene, CDR1 is DFQATT and CDR2 is SNEGSKA (reference sequence). CDR3 protein: CSAKTHQETQYF. The DNA for the CDR3 is TGCAGTGCTAAGACCCATCAAGAGACCCAGTACTTC.

The sample holds many counts of this clonotype. This chain joins TRBV5-1 and TRBJ2-7, with D perhaps matching TRBD1 (6 bases). Looked up from germline, CDR1 is SGHRS and CDR2 is YFSETQ. Trimming shortened V by 2 bases and J by 0 bases, and 9 bases separated the two germline ends. CDR3 length equals 14 residues. CDR3 region: CASSFTGSSYEQYV. The CDR3 DNA is TGCGCCAGCAGCTTTACAGGGAGCTCCTACGAGCAGTACGTC.

The table lists this clonotype with a few counts. The chain recombines TRBV18 with TRBJ2-6, with D unresolved. Germline V gives CDR1 KGHSH, CDR2 LQKENI. The CDR3 consists of 12 residues. Trimming removed 11 bases from V and 0 bases from J, with 5 bases in between. The CDR3 bases are TGTGCCGGTTCCTCTGGGGCCAACGTCCTGACTTTC. Translating gives CAGSSGANVLTF.

The table lists this clonotype with many counts. V gene TRBV29-1 combines with J gene TRBJ2-7; 8 bases line up with TRBD2. Germline loops: CDR1 SQVTM, CDR2 ANQGSEA. With 5 bases clipped from V and 0 bases from J, the junction kept 9 bases outside the gene matches. The CDR3 contains 15 residues. In DNA, the CDR3 is TGCAGCGTTCTCAAATTAGCGGGAATCTCCTACGAGCAGTACTTC. It encodes CSVLKLAGISYEQYF.

This clonotype has a count of ten or more. The chain carries TRBV6-2 or TRBV6-3 and TRBJ2-1; D is perhaps TRBD2 (6 bases). Trimming removed 6 bases from V and 8 bases from J, with 20 bases in between. Germline CDR1 reads MNHEY; CDR2 reads SVGEGT. The CDR3 loop spans 15 amino acids. The CDR3 sequence: CASSLNPDWGDEQFF. As DNA, the CDR3 is TGTGCCAGCAGCTTGAATCCCGACTGGGGGGATGAGCAGTTCTTC.

This clonotype occurred a few times. The V and J genes are TRBV7-8 and TRBJ2-3, with a possible D match to TRBD2 (5 bases). Looked up from germline, CDR1 is SGHVS and CDR2 is FQNEAQ. The CDR3 loop spans 14 amino acids. V was trimmed by 1 base and J by 5 bases, leaving 10 bases between them. CDR3 sequence (DNA): TGTGCCAGCAGCTTAGTCCGAGGGAGAGATACGCAGTATTTT. This encodes CASSLVRGRDTQYF.

The rearrangement links TRBV20-1 to TRBJ2-7; 7 bases line up with TRBD2. V lost 5 bases to trimming and J lost 6 bases; unmatched junction nucleotides: 16. CDR1 DFQATT and CDR2 SNEGSKA come from the germline V gene (reference sequence). This CDR3 has 15 residues. The CDR3 DNA is TGCAGTGCTGACCGGCCCAGCGGGACGGTCGTCGAGCAGTACTTC. It translates to CSADRPSGTVVEQYF.

This clonotype was recorded at least ten times. The chain uses TRBV12-3 or TRBV12-4 and TRBJ2-7; possible D gene TRBD1, 8 bases. V shed 3 bases and J shed 3 bases, with 15 bases lying between them. This CDR3 comprises 15 residues. The CDR3 DNA reads as TGTGCCAGCAGTTTTCAAACAGGGGGGGGCTACGAGCAGTACTTC. This encodes CASSFQTGGGYEQYF.

There are many counts of this clonotype. The J gene is TRBJ2-2, the V gene TRBV7-9; 9 bases are a match to TRBD1. With 4 bases clipped from V and 4 bases from J, the junction kept 7 bases outside the gene matches. Germline assignment: CDR1 SEHNR and CDR2 FQNEAQ (reference sequence). This CDR3 spans 16 amino acids. CDR3 bases: TGTGCCAGCAGCTGGGTGCCGGACAGGGGCACCGGGGAGCTGTTTTTT. Amino acid sequence: CASSWVPDRGTGELFF.

This clonotype was detected ten times or more. In DNA, the CDR3 is TGTGCCAGCAGCCCGGGACAGGGGGAGAACACTGAAGCTTTCTTT. Translating it yields CASSPGQGENTEAFF. The chain employs TRBV7-9 and TRBJ1-1, with 11 nucleotides matching TRBD1. CDR3 length: 15 residues. Germline V gives CDR1 SEHNR, CDR2 FQNEAQ (reference sequence). V lost 5 bases and J lost 1; bases outside the gene matches: 3.

V is TRBV27 and J is TRBJ2-1, with 9 bases identical to TRBD2. Germline-derived CDR1 and CDR2 are MNHEY and SMNVEV (reference sequence). V was clipped by 1 base and J by 6 bases; unmatched bases: 10. The CDR3 is made up of 17 amino acids. For the CDR3, the DNA is TGTGCCAGCAGTTTATGGGCGGGGGGGCCAATTTCCAATGAGCAGTTCTTC. It is translated as CASSLWAGGPISNEQFF.

This clonotype was seen a handful of times. This chain uses TRBV20-1 with TRBJ2-3, with D possibly matching TRBD2 (6 bases). With 4 bases removed from V and 0 bases from J, the gap between germline ends came to 11 bases. Germline assignment: CDR1 DFQATT and CDR2 SNEGSKA (reference sequence). This CDR3 has 14 residues. CDR3: CSATGAGSTDTQYF. The CDR3 DNA reads as TGCAGTGCTACCGGGGCGGGGAGCACAGATACGCAGTATTTT.

This clonotype was observed a handful of times. The J gene is TRBJ1-1, the V gene TRBV27, with D unclear. Per germline, CDR1 MNHEY and CDR2 SMNVEV (reference sequence). The CDR3 is 16 amino acids. Between the trimmed V and J ends, which lost 0 bases and 6 bases, there was a span of 17 bases. The CDR3 loop is CASSLSRILVGAEAFF. CDR3 coding DNA: TGTGCCAGCAGTTTATCAAGGATTCTCGTCGGGGCTGAAGCTTTCTTT.

The chain employs TRBV30 and TRBJ2-7; no definite D call. The CDR3 is 15 amino acids. Trimming cost V 3 bases and J 6 bases, with 21 bases left between them. Germline V gene sequence: CDR1 GTSNPN, CDR2 SVGIG (reference sequence). The chain's CDR3 is CAWSDAGLGMGEQYF. The CDR3 DNA follows: TGTGCCTGGAGCGACGCCGGGCTAGGGATGGGCGAGCAGTACTTC.

This clonotype was seen many times. The V gene is TRBV20-1, the J gene TRBJ2-1; 10 bases are shared with TRBD2. The CDR3 is 14 residues long. Germline lookup yields CDR1 DFQATT and CDR2 SNEGSKA (reference sequence). The J segment lost 6 bases and the V segment lost 2 bases, leaving 4 bases of the junction unmatched. DNA of the CDR3: TGCAGTGCTAGATCCAGCGGGGGGGCCAATGAGCAGTTCTTC. As protein: CSARSSGGANEQFF.

This sequence joins TRBV11-2 and TRBJ2-3; TRBD2 matches 9 bases. Germline lookup yields CDR1 SGHAT and CDR2 FQNNGV. Trimming took 4 bases from V and 2 from J; bases not matched to a gene: 7. The CDR3 is 16 amino acids. For the CDR3, the DNA is TGTGCCAGCAGCTCCCAGGCGGGGGGGTACACAGATACGCAGTATTTT. As protein: CASSSQAGGYTDTQYF.

This clonotype was seen at least ten times. This chain uses TRBV11-2 with TRBJ1-2; TRBD1 matches 8 bases. V lost 4 bases to trimming and J lost 2 bases; unmatched junction nucleotides: 9. Germline CDR1 reads SGHAT; CDR2 reads FQNNGV. The CDR3 has 16 residues. The DNA of the CDR3 is TGTGCCAGCAGCTCACTCAAGAGGACAGGGAACTATGGCTACACCTTC. It yields the protein CASSSLKRTGNYGYTF.

There are many counts of this clonotype. The chain links TRBV20-1 to TRBJ1-2; unclear D gene. V dropped 0 bases and J dropped 7 bases, with 12 bases sitting between them. In germline, CDR1 is DFQATT, CDR2 SNEGSKA (reference sequence). The CDR3 totals 13 residues. CDR3 nucleotide sequence: TGCAGTGCTAGAGATGCATCCTCCGGTGGCTACACCTTC. Protein: CSARDASSGGYTF.

This clonotype has at least ten counts. The rearrangement uses TRBV29-1 and TRBJ2-1; D may correspond to TRBD1 or TRBD2 (5 bases each). In germline, CDR1 is SQVTM, CDR2 ANQGSEA. The CDR3 is 13 residues long. Trimming removed 5 bases from V and 5 bases from J, with 13 bases in between. The CDR3 protein is CSVLTGTNNEQFF. The CDR3 bases are TGCAGCGTTCTTACCGGGACCAACAATGAGCAGTTCTTC.

The chain has TRBV12-3 or TRBV12-4 and TRBJ1-1; 7 nucleotides align to TRBD1. The V gene end was trimmed by 5 bases and the J gene end by 6 bases; junction bases not matched to a gene: 3. The CDR3 sequence is 12 residues long. The CDR3 loop reads CASSVGGPEAFF. The CDR3 coding sequence is TGTGCCAGCAGTGTAGGGGGCCCTGAAGCTTTCTTT.

This clonotype showed up many times. This rearrangement joins TRBV7-9 to TRBJ2-3; TRBD2 aligns across 13 bases. The germline gives CDR1 SEHNR, CDR2 FQNEAQ (reference sequence). The J segment lost 5 bases and the V segment lost 2 bases, leaving 7 bases of the junction unmatched. The CDR3 is 17 amino acids. DNA of the CDR3: TGTGCCAGCAGCTTAACCGGGACTAGCGGGGCAAGAGATACGCAGTATTTT. Amino acid sequence: CASSLTGTSGARDTQYF.

Many counts were recorded for this clonotype. The chain joins TRBV5-1 to TRBJ2-7, with unresolved D. V was clipped by 1 base and J by 6 bases, with 11 bases between them. This CDR3 contains 13 residues. The germline gives CDR1 SGHRS, CDR2 YFSETQ. The CDR3 DNA reads as TGCGCCAGCAGCTTGTATGGGGTAGGCGAGCAGTACGTC. Protein sequence: CASSLYGVGEQYV.